This TCR beta chain originates from a study of cytomegalovirus exposure and HLA in healthy donors. Study-level information: Across around 400 genotyped donors, 81% landed in the Caucasian-associated ancestry cluster.

The PCR made use of 60 Vbeta and 13 Jbeta primers. Measured with immunoSEQ multiplex PCR; TCRdb has only the in-frame clones, and not every one. The sample records approximately 110,000 clones, 76% being singletons. All the people who gave samples were healthy bone marrow donors. Germline CDR1 and CDR2: LNHDA and SQIVND (reference sequence). The length of the CDR3 is 11 residues. Trimming cost V 9 bases and J 6 bases, with 9 bases left between them. The TCR comes from a man in his forties or fifties in good health and CMV-seropositive. This chain joins TRBV19 and TRBJ2-1; D is uncertain. The sample comprised PBMCs. The CDR3 region is CASQDFNEQFF. Here the CDR3 DNA reads TGTGCCAGCCAGGATTTCAATGAGCAGTTCTTC. The variable domain in full, with the rest retrieved from reference TRBV19 and TRBJ2-1, is DGGITQSPKYLFRKEGQNVTLSCEQNLNHDAMYWYRQDPGQGLRLIYYSQIVNDFQKGDIAEGYSVSREKKESFPLTVTSAQKNPTAFYLCASQDFNEQFFGPGTRLTVL.